A selection of T cell receptor beta chains follows, all from one sample in a study of blood T cell repertoires in COVID-19. TCRdb's copy holds only in-frame clones and misses some; the assay was immunoSEQ multiplex PCR. The sample records around 99,000 clones, less than 85% being singletons. The source material was peripheral blood. These receptors were taken from a woman aged 80 or over with active or convalescent COVID-19. Both conserved end residues are part of each CDR3. Each record gives: D gene, V gene, J gene, clone size, CDR3 DNA, CDR3 protein. D genes are given only for firm matches. A clone size is listed for some rows: how often the clone was seen (once, few, many), or a class if it is expanded.

TRBD1,TRBV19,TRBJ1-2,.,TGTGCCAGTAGTATAGCCCGGGACAGGGGACATAGTGGCTACACCTTC,CASSIARDRGHSGYTF
TRBD2,TRBV5-6,TRBJ2-2,.,TGTGCCAGCAGCTTAGGAGCGGGAAGCACCGGGGAGCTGTTTTTT,CASSLGAGSTGELFF
.,TRBV4-2,TRBJ2-1,.,TGTGCCAGCAGCCAAGTAACGGGTTTACACAATGAGCAGTTCTTC,CASSQVTGLHNEQFF
.,TRBV27,TRBJ2-5,.,TGTGCCAGCAGTCGCCCGGGACTTCAAGAGACCCAGTACTTC,CASSRPGLQETQYF
TRBD1,TRBV2,TRBJ2-7,.,TGTGCCAGCAGTCCGGGACAGGGAACCGAGCAGTACTTC,CASSPGQGTEQYF
.,TRBV29-1,TRBJ2-7,.,TGCAGCGGGGTCGGTGCGGGCAACGAGCAGTACTTC,CSGVGAGNEQYF
.,TRBV2,TRBJ2-1,.,TGTGCCAGCAGTGAACGCGACAATGAGCAGTTCTTC,CASSERDNEQFF
.,TRBV19,TRBJ1-5,few,TGTGCCAGTAGTATGTCGAGCGTTAGCAATCAGCCCCAGCATTTT,CASSMSSVSNQPQHF
TRBD1,TRBV7-9,TRBJ2-7,.,TGTGCCAGCAGCTCGGACAGGGGGGGGACCTACGAGCAGTACTTC,CASSSDRGGTYEQYF
.,TRBV6-2/TRBV6-3,TRBJ2-1,.,TGTGCCAGCAGTAACCCTCCTGGGCGTGGCCCTTACAATGAGCAGTTCTTC,CASSNPPGRGPYNEQFF
.,TRBV2,TRBJ2-7,once,TGTGCCAGCAGTAGCACAGGGGCGGGAGAGCAGTACTTC,CASSSTGAGEQYF
.,TRBV5-1,TRBJ1-2,.,TGTGCCAGCAGCTTGGAAGGAGGGTTTGGCTACACCTTC,CASSLEGGFGYTF
TRBD1,TRBV13,TRBJ2-5,.,TGTGCCAGCGAACTAGGGACAGAGGCTGGAGAGACCCAGTACTTC,CASELGTEAGETQYF
.,TRBV7-9,TRBJ2-3,.,TGTGCCAGCAGCTTAGCAGGGGGTGGAGATACGCAGTATTTT,CASSLAGGGDTQYF
TRBD1,TRBV7-3,TRBJ2-3,.,TGTGCCAGCAGCTCGGGACAGGTGGGCGATACGCAGTATTTT,CASSSGQVGDTQYF
.,TRBV4-1,TRBJ1-1,.,TGCGCCAGCAGCCCTGGCCGACAGAGCCGCATGAACACTGAAGCTTTCTTT,CASSPGRQSRMNTEAFF
TRBD2,TRBV5-4,TRBJ2-1,.,TGTGCCAGCAGCTTGGAGGAGGGGACTAGGGTTCTTGAGCAGTTCTTC,CASSLEEGTRVLEQFF
TRBD1,TRBV28,TRBJ2-7,.,TGTGCCAGCAGACTGACAGGGGAGAGGGAGCAGTACTTC,CASRLTGEREQYF
TRBD2,TRBV15,TRBJ2-1,.,TGTGCCACCAGCAGAGACCTAGCGGGGTACAATGAGCAGTTCTTC,CATSRDLAGYNEQFF
TRBD2,TRBV6-2/TRBV6-3,TRBJ2-7,few,TGTGCCAGCAGCCCGACTAGCGGGCGTTCCTACGAGCAGTACTTC,CASSPTSGRSYEQYF
TRBD1,TRBV28,TRBJ2-1,.,TGTGCCAGCTTCGGGACAGGGTACGGGAATGAGCAGTTCTTC,CASFGTGYGNEQFF
.,TRBV19,TRBJ1-1,few,TGTGCCAGTAGTATCAAGGGAGGGCCTGAAGCTTTCTTT,CASSIKGGPEAFF
TRBD1,TRBV28,TRBJ1-1,.,TGTGCCAGCAGTCCAAATTACAGGGGGGAGAACACTGAAGCTTTCTTT,CASSPNYRGENTEAFF
.,TRBV9,TRBJ2-7,.,TGTGCCAGCAGCGTAGCTGGTCAGGGCACCCACTACGAGCAGTACTTC,CASSVAGQGTHYEQYF
.,TRBV11-2,TRBJ2-7,.,TGTGCCAGCAGCTTAGGTGGCGGCTTCCTCTACGAGCAGTACTTC,CASSLGGGFLYEQYF
.,TRBV28,TRBJ2-7,.,TGTGCCAGCAGTTATGGACAAATCTCCTACGAGCAGTACTTC,CASSYGQISYEQYF
.,TRBV6-5,TRBJ1-1,.,TGTGCCAGCAGTTACCAGGGGCTGAACACTGAAGCTTTCTTT,CASSYQGLNTEAFF
TRBD1,TRBV10-3,TRBJ2-6,.,TGTGCCATAGGGGGACAGACAAACTCTGGGGCCAACGTCCTGACTTTC,CAIGGQTNSGANVLTF
TRBD1,TRBV3-1/TRBV3-2,TRBJ1-2,.,TGTGCCAGCAGCCAGTTAGGGACAGGGGAAGGCTACACCTTC,CASSQLGTGEGYTF
TRBD2,TRBV10-2,TRBJ2-3,.,TGCGCCAGCAGTGGAGAATCGGGAGGAACAGATACGCAGTATTTT,CASSGESGGTDTQYF
.,TRBV9,TRBJ2-3,.,TGTGCCAGCAGCGCCCTAGATCTAGCCCCCACGCAGTATTTT,CASSALDLAPTQYF
TRBD1,TRBV18,TRBJ2-1,.,TGTGCCAGCTCACCCCCCAGGGGGACCTACAATGAGCAGTTCTTC,CASSPPRGTYNEQFF
.,TRBV6-5,TRBJ1-5,.,TGTGCCAGCAGCGCCCAAGGGGGCAATCAGCCCCAGCATTTT,CASSAQGGNQPQHF
TRBD2,TRBV5-8,TRBJ2-3,.,TGTGCCAGCAGCTTAGCGGGAGGACCCACAGATACGCAGTATTTT,CASSLAGGPTDTQYF
.,TRBV7-2,TRBJ2-5,.,TGTGCCAGCAGCTTAGTGTGGGGGGAAGAGACCCAGTACTTC,CASSLVWGEETQYF
.,TRBV20-1,TRBJ2-1,.,TGCAGTGCTAGTCTATCTTACAATGAGCAGTTCTTC,CSASLSYNEQFF
.,TRBV5-1,TRBJ2-7,.,TGTGCCAGCAGCTCCGGGATACGTTCCTACGAGCAGTACTTC,CASSSGIRSYEQYF
.,TRBV27,TRBJ2-3,.,TGTGCCAGCAGTTTATCGCGGGCAGATCAAGATACGCAGTATTTT,CASSLSRADQDTQYF
.,TRBV7-8,TRBJ2-1,.,TGTGCCAGCAGCCCCGTGTCCAATGAGCAGTTCTTC,CASSPVSNEQFF
TRBD2,TRBV27,TRBJ2-3,.,TGTGCCAGCAGTTTTCTCAGACTAGCGGGGACACCAGATACGCAGTATTTT,CASSFLRLAGTPDTQYF
TRBD1,TRBV6-5,TRBJ1-2,.,TGTGCCAGCAGGTCCCCCTCGGGACAGCACTATGGCTACACCTTC,CASRSPSGQHYGYTF
TRBD1,TRBV9,TRBJ2-7,few,TGTGCCAGCAGCGCCTCCGGGACAGGGGGCTACGAGCAGTACTTC,CASSASGTGGYEQYF
TRBD1,TRBV6-6,TRBJ2-7,.,TGTGCCAGCAGCCAGACAGGGCGCAACTCCTACGAGCAGTACTTC,CASSQTGRNSYEQYF
.,TRBV7-9,TRBJ1-1,.,TGTGCCAGCAGCTTACAAATGAACACTGAAGCTTTCTTT,CASSLQMNTEAFF
.,TRBV5-1,TRBJ1-1,.,TGCGCCAGCAGCTACGGAGGGGGGGCCGGGGGCACTGAAGCTTTCTTT,CASSYGGGAGGTEAFF
.,TRBV19,TRBJ2-4,.,TGTGCCAGTAGTATCGGGGGGCCCAAAAACATTCAGTACTTC,CASSIGGPKNIQYF
.,TRBV5-4,TRBJ1-4,.,TGTGCCAGCAGCATGGGAGGGCAGGCCGAAAAACTGTTTTTT,CASSMGGQAEKLFF
TRBD2,TRBV7-6,TRBJ2-1,.,TGTGCCAGCTCGGGACTAGCGGGGGGGCATGAGCAGTTCTTC,CASSGLAGGHEQFF
TRBD2,TRBV9,TRBJ2-5,.,TGTGCCAGCAGCGTAGCTGGGGCGGGAGTGGGCCAAGAGACCCAGTACTTC,CASSVAGAGVGQETQYF
.,TRBV6-5,TRBJ2-2,.,TGTGCCAGCAGTTGGGTCCCCCGGGCCGGGGAGCTGTTTTTT,CASSWVPRAGELFF
TRBD2,TRBV2,TRBJ2-3,.,TGTGCCAGCAGCAAAAGCGGGAGCCTCGTCGGGGATACGCAGTATTTT,CASSKSGSLVGDTQYF
.,TRBV19,TRBJ1-5,.,TGTGCCAGTGGGCGAACAGGGACGCTTCAGCCCCAGCATTTT,CASGRTGTLQPQHF